The 22 T cell receptor beta chains presented below share a single source sample, sequenced in a study of T cell responses to AZD1222 COVID-19 vaccine. Assay used: immunoSEQ multiplex PCR; TCRdb lists only in-frame clones, some missing. This sample yields roughly 150,000 clones, of which roughly 92% are seen a single time; under 1.5% belongs to the top ten. The source was peripheral blood, collected 28 days after the second AZD1222 dose. Receptor source: an adult who received the AZD1222 COVID-19 vaccine.

The chain has TRBV12-5 and TRBJ2-1; possible D gene TRBD2, 6 bases. This CDR3 comprises 16 residues. CDR1 LGHNT and CDR2 FRNRAP come from the germline V gene. V was shortened by 7 bases and J by 0 bases, with 16 bases between the two germline ends. The CDR3 reads CASVFGGDSSYNEQFF. The CDR3 DNA reads as TGTGCTAGTGTTTTTGGAGGGGATAGCTCCTACAATGAGCAGTTCTTC.

The chain carries TRBV24-1 and TRBJ1-5; 8 bases fit TRBD1. The V gene end was trimmed by 12 bases and the J gene end by 0 bases; junction bases not matched to a gene: 9. The CDR3 runs 15 residues. Germline V gives CDR1 KGHDR, CDR2 SFDVKD. The CDR3 reads CAVYRGGYSNQPQHF. The CDR3 DNA sequence: TGTGCCGTCTACAGGGGGGGTTATAGCAATCAGCCCCAGCATTTT.

This rearrangement joins TRBV5-4 to TRBJ1-2; no clear D. This CDR3 has 13 residues. From germline, CDR1 is SGHNT and CDR2 YYREEE (reference sequence). V lost 0 bases, J lost 8 bases, and 11 bases lay in between. The CDR3 bases are TGTGCCAGCAGCTTGGAGGGTCCCGGAGGCTACACCTTC. It yields the protein CASSLEGPGGYTF.

This chain joins TRBV12-3 or TRBV12-4 and TRBJ1-2; unclear D gene. This CDR3 region has 12 residues. V lost 1 base and J 8 bases, leaving 8 bases between the germline ends. The CDR3 region is CASSLEGGGYTF. For the CDR3, the DNA is TGTGCCAGCAGTTTAGAGGGCGGGGGCTACACCTTC.

DNA of the CDR3: TGTGCCAGCAGCTTGGGGGCGCCCGGGGAGCTGTTTTTT. Protein sequence: CASSLGAPGELFF. The gene calls are TRBV11-2 and TRBJ2-2, with a tentative D call TRBD1 (6 bases). This CDR3 comprises 13 residues. Deletions cut 3 bases from V and 6 bases from J, with 8 bases between. Per the germline V gene, CDR1 is SGHAT and CDR2 is FQNNGV.

The CDR3 DNA reads TGTGCCAGCAGCGCCATGGACAGGAACACTGAAGCTTTCTTT. Its protein product is CASSAMDRNTEAFF. The chain recombines TRBV9 with TRBJ1-1, with D possibly TRBD1 on 6 matching bases. The CDR3 has 14 amino acids. The V and J ends lost 3 bases and 1 base respectively, with 10 bases between them. Germline loops: CDR1 SGDLS, CDR2 YYNGEE.

The rearrangement joins TRBV5-1 to TRBJ2-7; 7 positions match TRBD2. The ends lost 4 bases at V and 4 bases at J; junction bases unmatched: 8. This CDR3 has 14 residues. CDR1 is SGHRS, CDR2 YFSETQ, per germline. CDR3 bases: TGCGCCAGCAGCCCGGGAGGCGGAAAGTACGAGCAGTACTTC. This encodes CASSPGGGKYEQYF.

The chain links TRBV7-2 to TRBJ2-1, with D unclear. The germline V gene encodes CDR1 SGHTA and CDR2 FQGNSA. V shed 2 bases and J shed 3 bases, with 11 bases lying between them. The CDR3 consists of 15 residues. The CDR3 nucleotides are TGTGCCAGCAGCTTACCCCAAGGAGTCTACAATGAGCAGTTCTTC. It encodes CASSLPQGVYNEQFF.

The chain uses TRBV11-3 and TRBJ1-3; D gene ambiguous. The V end was cut by 2 bases, the J end by 4 bases, with 6 bases between. Germline V gives CDR1 SGHNT, CDR2 YENEEA. This CDR3 comprises 13 residues. This CDR3 reads CASSLRRGNTIYF. The CDR3 DNA reads TGTGCCAGCAGCTTACGGCGGGGAAACACCATATATTTT. Filled out from reference TRBV11-3 and TRBJ1-3, the complete variable domain reads EAGVVQSPRYKIIEKKQPVAFWCNPISGHNTLYWYLQNLGQGPELLIRYENEEAVDDSQLPKDRFSAERLKGVDSTLKIQPAELGDSAVYLCASSLRRGNTIYFGEGSWLTVV.

V gene TRBV6-1 combines with J gene TRBJ1-5; possible D gene TRBD1, 6 bases. Deletions cut 0 bases from V and 1 base from J, with 16 bases between. Germline CDR1 is MNHNS and CDR2 is SASEGT. The CDR3 has 18 residues. The chain's CDR3 is CASSEAYPTGTSNQPQHF. The CDR3 DNA follows: TGTGCCAGCAGTGAAGCCTATCCCACAGGGACCAGCAATCAGCCCCAGCATTTT.

The J gene is TRBJ1-5, the V gene TRBV4-1; D is unresolved. Per the germline V gene, CDR1 is MGHRA and CDR2 is YSYEKL. Between the trimmed V and J ends, which lost 0 bases and 8 bases, there was a span of 8 bases. The CDR3 has 13 amino acids. The chain's CDR3 is CASSQDVVEPQHF. The CDR3 DNA reads as TGCGCCAGCAGCCAAGACGTTGTTGAGCCCCAGCATTTT.

V usage is TRBV19 and J usage is TRBJ2-5, with 9 bases identical to TRBD2. The CDR3 runs 16 residues. The ends lost 3 bases at V and 5 bases at J; junction bases unmatched: 10. The germline V gene has CDR1 LNHDA and CDR2 SQIVND (reference sequence). CDR3 in DNA: TGTGCCAGTAGTATGTTAGGGCGGGGGGGCTCGGAGACCCAGTACTTC. Protein product: CASSMLGRGGSETQYF.

CDR3 in amino acids: CASSHLPPTGGRTDTQYF. The CDR3 DNA is TGCGCCAGCAGCCATCTACCGCCCACCGGGGGCCGGACAGATACGCAGTATTTT. The genes are TRBV4-3 and TRBJ2-3; D may be TRBD1 or TRBD2 (6 bases each). V gave up 3 bases and J gave up 3 bases, with 22 bases separating them. This CDR3 has 18 amino acids. Per germline, CDR1 LGHNA and CDR2 YSLEER.

The chain is built from TRBV6-6 and TRBJ1-3, with D possibly being TRBD1 (6 bases). The CDR3 length is 16 residues. V was shortened by 6 bases and J by 2 bases, with 17 bases between the two germline ends. The germline V gene has CDR1 MNHNY and CDR2 SVGAGI (reference sequence). CDR3 residues: CASSLTLEGAGNTIYF. In DNA, the CDR3 is TGTGCCAGCAGCCTTACTCTTGAGGGGGCTGGAAACACCATATATTTT.

The V call is TRBV9, the J call TRBJ1-3; D is unresolved. Germline loops: CDR1 SGDLS, CDR2 YYNGEE. V dropped 5 bases and J dropped 0 bases, with 3 bases sitting between them. This CDR3 spans 12 amino acids. CDR3 loop: CASRSSGNTIYF. DNA of the CDR3: TGTGCCAGCAGATCCTCTGGAAACACCATATATTTT.

This chain uses TRBV10-3 with TRBJ1-2; 8 positions agree with TRBD1. With 2 bases clipped from V and 7 bases from J, the junction kept 9 bases outside the gene matches. The CDR3 is made up of 15 amino acids. CDR1 is ENHRY, CDR2 SYGVKD, per germline. The CDR3 region has the DNA TGTGCCATCAGTGAGCATACGACAGGGGTGGGTGGCTACACCTTC. Protein product: CAISEHTTGVGGYTF.

Comment on this clone: The same CDR3 arises from other DNA sequences in this sample as well. The rearrangement links TRBV6-5 to TRBJ1-1; TRBD1 might be the D (5 bases). V was clipped by 2 bases and J by 0 bases, with 7 bases between them. The CDR3 sequence is 14 residues long. CDR1 is MNHEY, CDR2 SVGAGI, per germline. The DNA of the CDR3 is TGTGCCAGCAGTTACGGGGGACTGAACACTGAAGCTTTCTTT. Translated: CASSYGGLNTEAFF.

Of note for this clone: A read error may account for a junction end that differs from germline. The genes are TRBV7-2 and TRBJ2-7, with D maybe TRBD2 (6 bases). The CDR3 extends over 15 amino acids. CDR1 and CDR2 (germline): SGHTA, FQGNSA. As DNA, the CDR3 is TGTGCCAGCAGCTCCCAGGGTGGGCGGGACCCAAGGATCCACTTC. Translated: CASSSQGGRDPRIHF.

V gene TRBV27 combines with J gene TRBJ2-1; 8 nucleotides agree with TRBD1. Germline values: CDR1 MNHEY, CDR2 SMNVEV (reference sequence). V lost 5 bases and J lost 9; bases outside the gene matches: 3. This CDR3 region has 12 residues. CDR3 residues: CASSPTGGEQFF. The CDR3 DNA sequence: TGTGCCAGCAGTCCCACAGGGGGTGAGCAGTTCTTC.

This clone was recorded only once. The CDR3 nucleotides are TGTGCCAGCAGCCTGACCGGGACCCCCGGCTACAATGAGCAGTTCTTC. This sequence encodes CASSLTGTPGYNEQFF. The V and J genes are TRBV9 and TRBJ2-1, with D perhaps being TRBD1 or TRBD2 (5 bases each). Between the trimmed V and J ends, which lost 4 bases and 3 bases, there was a span of 17 bases. CDR3 length: 16 residues. The germline gives CDR1 SGDLS, CDR2 YYNGEE.

The gene calls are TRBV7-2 and TRBJ2-5, with D perhaps assigned TRBD1 or TRBD2 (5 bases each). The CDR3 runs 14 residues. The ends were cut back, 0 bases at V and 5 bases at J, with 10 bases in the middle. Germline V gene lookup returns CDR1 SGHTA and CDR2 FQGNSA. The CDR3: CASSLAYGAETQYF. The CDR3 DNA follows: TGTGCCAGCAGCTTAGCGTACGGGGCCGAGACCCAGTACTTC.

The CDR3 DNA reads TGTGCCAGCAGCCAGTCCCATGAAACTTACTACTCCAGCCACGAGCAGTACTTC. Translation gives CASSQSHETYYSSHEQYF. The chain is built from TRBV4-2 and TRBJ2-7; the D is unclear. The CDR3 extends over 18 amino acids. Germline values: CDR1 LGHNA, CDR2 YNFKEQ. Trimming removed 3 bases at V and 5 bases at J, with 26 bases between.